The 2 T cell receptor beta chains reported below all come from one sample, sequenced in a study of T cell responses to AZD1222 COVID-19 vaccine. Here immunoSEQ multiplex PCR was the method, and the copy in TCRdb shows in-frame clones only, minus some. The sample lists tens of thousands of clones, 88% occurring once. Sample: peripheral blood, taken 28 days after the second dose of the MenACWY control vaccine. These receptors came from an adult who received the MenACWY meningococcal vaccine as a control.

CDR3 in amino acids: CASSGPGQVIPGTYEQYF. The CDR3 region has the DNA TGTGCCAGCAGCGGCCCGGGACAGGTCATCCCCGGGACCTACGAGCAGTACTTC. This sequence joins TRBV2 and TRBJ2-7; TRBD1 aligns across 8 bases. CDR1 and CDR2 (germline): SNHLY, FYNNEI. The CDR3 is made up of 18 amino acids. Trimming removed 6 bases from V and 2 bases from J; junction bases left unmatched: 18.

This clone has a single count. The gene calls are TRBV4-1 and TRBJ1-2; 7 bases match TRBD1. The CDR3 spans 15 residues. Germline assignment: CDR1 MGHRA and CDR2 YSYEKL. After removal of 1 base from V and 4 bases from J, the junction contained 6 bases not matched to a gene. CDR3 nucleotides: TGCGCCAGCAGCCAAGTCAGGGGGGAATCCTATGGCTACACCTTC. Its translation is CASSQVRGESYGYTF.